This T cell receptor (beta chain) stems from a study of cytomegalovirus exposure and HLA in healthy donors. Findings and limits, study-wide: A later analysis showed HLA-associated TCR beta chains outstripping equally common others in clonal expansion.

In this sample, this clone turned up a few times. What it binds is unknown. The PCR made use of 60 Vbeta and 13 Jbeta primers. Produced via immunoSEQ multiplex PCR; TCRdb's table is partial and in-frame only. This table has 85,000 to 95,000 clones, around 8% appearing once. The germline V gene encodes CDR1 MNHEY and CDR2 SMNVEV (reference sequence). The CDR3 is 15 residues long. The ends were cut back, 5 bases at V and 5 bases at J, with 18 bases in the middle. Specimen: PBMCs. The TCR comes from a man over 45 in good health and CMV-seronegative. The rearrangement links TRBV27 to TRBJ2-5; perhaps TRBD2 as D (6 bases). As DNA, the CDR3 is TGTGCCAGCAGTAACCAAGGTCGGGGAGGTGAGACCCAGTACTTC. Translating it yields CASSNQGRGGETQYF.